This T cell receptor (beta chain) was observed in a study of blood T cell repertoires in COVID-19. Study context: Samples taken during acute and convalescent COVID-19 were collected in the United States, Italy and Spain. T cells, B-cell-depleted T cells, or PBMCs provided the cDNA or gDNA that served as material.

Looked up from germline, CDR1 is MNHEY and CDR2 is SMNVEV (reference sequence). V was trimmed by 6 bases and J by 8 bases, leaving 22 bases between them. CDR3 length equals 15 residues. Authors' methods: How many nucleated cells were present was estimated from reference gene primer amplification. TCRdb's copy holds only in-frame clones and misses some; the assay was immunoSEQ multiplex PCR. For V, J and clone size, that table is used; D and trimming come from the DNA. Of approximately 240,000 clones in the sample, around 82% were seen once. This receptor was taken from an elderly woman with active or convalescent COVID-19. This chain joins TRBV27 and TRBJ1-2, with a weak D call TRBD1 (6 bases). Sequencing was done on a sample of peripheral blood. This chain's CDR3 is CASSLLGQTRAGYTF. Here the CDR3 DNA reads TGTGCCAGCAGCCTACTCGGACAGACCAGGGCCGGCTACACCTTC.